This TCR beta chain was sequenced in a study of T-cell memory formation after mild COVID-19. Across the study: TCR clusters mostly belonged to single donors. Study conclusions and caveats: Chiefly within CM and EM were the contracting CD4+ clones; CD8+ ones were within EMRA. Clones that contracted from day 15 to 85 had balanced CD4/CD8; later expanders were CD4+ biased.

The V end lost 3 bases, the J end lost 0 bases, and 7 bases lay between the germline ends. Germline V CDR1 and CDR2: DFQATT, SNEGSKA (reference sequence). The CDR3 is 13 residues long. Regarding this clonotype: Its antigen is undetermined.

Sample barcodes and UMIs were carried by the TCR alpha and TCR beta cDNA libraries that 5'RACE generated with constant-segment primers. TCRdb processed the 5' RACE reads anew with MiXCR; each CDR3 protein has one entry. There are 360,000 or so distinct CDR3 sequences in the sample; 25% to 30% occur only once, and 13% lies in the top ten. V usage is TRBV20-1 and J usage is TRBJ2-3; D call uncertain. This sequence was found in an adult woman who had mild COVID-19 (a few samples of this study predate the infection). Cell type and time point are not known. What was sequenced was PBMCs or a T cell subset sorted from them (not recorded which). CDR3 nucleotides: TGCAGTGCTAGTGGTATTAGCACAGATACGCAGTATTTT. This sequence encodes CSASGISTDTQYF.